This entry describes one T cell receptor (beta chain). This clonotype has just a few counts. Its binding antigen is unknown. Base qualities are not at hand, and no much larger clone is one base apart. TCR cDNA was made using 5'RACE template switching, a step that added a universal primer site and unique molecular identifiers. Priming for cDNA synthesis came from both the TCR alpha and TCR beta constant segments. Library amplification used two PCR steps, and the second PCR step added sample barcodes and sequencing adapters. Sequencing of the libraries was done on either Illumina HiSeq 2500 (2x100 bp) or NovaSeq (2x150 bp). Concerning the study's data processing: MIGEC was used to demultiplex reads and collapse the reads into UMI consensus sequences, and MiXCR was used for V(D)J alignment. Vaccine-responding clonotypes were defined with edgeR using replicate PBMC samples, requiring FDR below 0.01 and a log2 fold change above 5 up to day 15. Each bulk clonotype received a CD4 or CD8 identity based on whether the sequenced CD4 or CD8 repertoire contained that clonotype at higher abundance. TCRdb reran the public reads through fastp at Q25 and MiXCR, keeping productive beta chains. When rows share a CDR3 protein, they turn into one entry using the most common DNA and genes. TCRdb, not the authors, supplied the V and J calls. The sample includes roughly 310,000 distinct CDR3 sequences, with over 8% observed a single time. About 20% of the sample goes to the ten largest clones.

This sample was included in a study of T cells after yellow fever vaccination (dated by TCRdb to about 2019). Concerning the study at large: The SMART-Seq v4 Ultra Low Input RNA kit was used to prepare libraries from fractions with low cell numbers. To follow T-cell clones before and after both primary and booster YFV17D yellow fever vaccination, bulk TCR alpha and beta repertoires underwent longitudinal sequencing. The cohort comprised two healthy male donors, one aged 18 to 30 and one aged 30 to 39 years. Blood samples were taken at several timepoints before and after primary and secondary immunization, and bulk PBMC replicates and cell subsets were isolated. Results the study describes overall, beyond this receptor: FACS-sorted repertoires could contain abundant contaminating clonotypes from the bulk population, so computational filtering was required. Compared with the primary T-cell response, the secondary T-cell response was weaker but faster, peaking on day 5 rather than day 15. Only a couple of donors were included in the study, so the extent to which the findings can be generalized is limited. After the booster, most of the clones that had expanded following primary vaccination were detected again (around 95% of CD4 and roughly nine tenths of CD8), which suggests that memory was broadly maintained. A small fraction of clonotypes appeared in both the CD4 and CD8 compartments, likely as a result of convergent recombination.

The meaning of the sample's treatment or condition label: live attenuated yellow fever vaccine strain. At every blood-draw timepoint, two biological replicates of bulk PBMCs were collected. PBMCs were isolated from peripheral blood using a standard Ficoll-Paque protocol. TriZol was used to extract RNA from bulk PBMCs, CD4 and CD8 fractions, and dextramer-positive and dextramer-negative fractions. Reading the germline V gene gives CDR1 MNHEY and CDR2 SVGAGI. Measured from the cysteine to the phenylalanine, the CDR3 is 16 residues long. Just the 48-base CDR3 DNA is kept, in frame starting at base 1. For this chain, trimming is 0 bases at the V end and 4 bases at the J end, and the number of junction bases without a gene match is 7.

The rearranged segments are TRBV6-5 and TRBJ2-5, with 8 bases matching TRBD2. The receptor was isolated from a man aged 18 to 30 who received the YFV17D yellow fever vaccine. Sequences were derived from PBMCs, sampled on the day of the first yellow fever vaccination. The CDR3 sequence is CASSYSSGGQGETQYF. The DNA is TGTGCCAGCAGTTACTCAAGCGGGGGCCAAGGAGAGACCCAGTACTTC.